These 27 T cell receptor beta chains were sequenced from one sample in a study of cytomegalovirus exposure and HLA in healthy donors. Primers: 60 Vbeta forward and 13 Jbeta reverse. Using immunoSEQ multiplex PCR, the repertoire was profiled, and TCRdb retains in-frame clones only, with some absent. The sample carries some 170,000 clones, roughly four fifths recorded once. The sequenced material came from PBMCs. These receptors originate from a woman between 18 and 30 years old in good health and CMV-seropositive.

The chain combines TRBV14 with TRBJ1-6; D might be TRBD1 (5 bases). This CDR3 spans 20 amino acids. Germline values: CDR1 SGHDN, CDR2 FVKESK. V lost 4 bases and J lost 0, with 22 bases in between. The CDR3 is CASSLSWGGVLSSYNSPLHF. For the CDR3, the DNA is TGTGCCAGCAGCCTATCCTGGGGCGGGGTTTTAAGCTCCTATAATTCACCCCTCCACTTT.

This chain joins TRBV5-1 and TRBJ2-3; D might be TRBD2 (6 bases). The CDR3 has 15 residues. Germline assignment: CDR1 SGHRS and CDR2 YFSETQ. Trimming removed 3 bases at V and 4 bases at J, with 15 bases between. Written as DNA, the CDR3 is TGCGCCAGCAGCTCAACGGGGGATCAGGCAGATACGCAGTATTTT. Translation gives CASSSTGDQADTQYF.

The chain uses TRBV7-9 and TRBJ1-5; the match to TRBD1 covers 7 bases. Germline CDR1 SEHNR, CDR2 FQNEAQ (reference sequence). V gave up 3 bases and J gave up 4 bases; unmatched junction bases: 3. This CDR3 comprises 14 residues. The CDR3 loop reads CASSLGQQNQPQHF. The CDR3 DNA sequence: TGTGCCAGCAGCTTGGGACAGCAAAATCAGCCCCAGCATTTT.

This chain connects TRBV4-3 to TRBJ1-1; D uncertain. Germline lookup yields CDR1 LGHNA and CDR2 YSLEER. V lost 0 bases, J lost 3 bases, and 14 bases lay in between. The CDR3 contains 16 residues. CDR3 in DNA: TGCGCCAGCAGCCAAGATCGGTTGCGAGCCGACACTGAAGCTTTCTTT. It codes for CASSQDRLRADTEAFF.

The chain links TRBV9 to TRBJ2-1; 15 bases map to TRBD2. Germline V gene sequence: CDR1 SGDLS, CDR2 YYNGEE. The CDR3 has 15 amino acids. The V segment lost 3 bases and the J segment 6 bases; nucleotides outside the gene matches: 1. Here the CDR3 DNA reads TGTGCCAGCAGCGAGGGACTAGCGGGGGGCAATGAGCAGTTCTTC. It is translated as CASSEGLAGGNEQFF.

V is TRBV19 and J is TRBJ1-2; tentatively, D is TRBD1 (6 bases). The CDR3 consists of 16 residues. With 6 bases removed from V and 7 bases from J, the gap between germline ends came to 24 bases. Germline V gene data show CDR1 as LNHDA and CDR2 as SQIVND (reference sequence). The chain's CDR3 is CASSIAGQGGRRGYTF. As DNA, the CDR3 is TGTGCCAGTAGCATTGCGGGCCAAGGGGGTCGGCGTGGCTACACCTTC.

This rearrangement joins TRBV2 to TRBJ1-1; D might be TRBD1 (6 bases). This CDR3 is 13 amino acids long. The V end was cut by 7 bases, the J end by 5 bases, with 14 bases between. Germline lookup yields CDR1 SNHLY and CDR2 FYNNEI. The CDR3 coding sequence is TGTGCCAGCACCCAAGGTAGGGGGACTGAAGCTTTCTTT. Its protein is CASTQGRGTEAFF.

The chain is built from TRBV28 and TRBJ2-1; no firm D call. CDR3 length: 11 amino acids. CDR1 MDHEN and CDR2 SYDVKM come from the germline V gene. V lost 5 bases and J 6 bases, leaving 5 bases between the germline ends. CDR3 DNA sequence: TGTGCCAGCAGTACGGGCAATGAGCAGTTCTTC. Its translation is CASSTGNEQFF.

The chain carries TRBV2 and TRBJ2-3, with 7 bases identical to TRBD2. This CDR3 region has 18 residues. Germline V gives CDR1 SNHLY, CDR2 FYNNEI. With V trimmed by 2 bases and J by 2 bases, 13 bases remained unmatched. The CDR3 is CASSETAKAGLTTDTQYF. The CDR3 DNA reads TGTGCCAGCAGTGAAACCGCGAAAGCGGGGTTGACCACAGATACGCAGTATTTT. The whole variable domain, filled in from reference TRBV2 and TRBJ2-3, reads EPEVTQTPSHQVTQMGQEVILRCVPISNHLYFYWYRQILGQKVEFLVSFYNNEISEKSEIFDDQFSVERPDGSNFTLKIRSTKLEDSAMYFCASSETAKAGLTTDTQYFGPGTRLTVL.

The rearrangement joins TRBV11-2 to TRBJ2-3; 9 nucleotides match TRBD2. J gave up 5 bases and V 2 bases, and 14 bases lay outside the gene matches. The germline gives CDR1 SGHAT, CDR2 FQNNGV. The CDR3 is made up of 18 amino acids. The DNA for the CDR3 is TGTGCCAGCAGCTTATACAGTTTCGGGACTAGCTTCGAAGATACGCAGTATTTT. It is translated as CASSLYSFGTSFEDTQYF.

V is TRBV28 and J is TRBJ1-6; maybe TRBD1 (5 bases). Trimming left V 7 bases short and J 7 bases short, with 14 bases between. In germline, CDR1 is MDHEN, CDR2 SYDVKM. The CDR3 loop spans 14 amino acids. The CDR3 is CASKLQGRNSPLHF. In DNA form, the CDR3 reads TGTGCCAGCAAGCTTCAGGGAAGGAATTCACCCCTCCACTTT.

J is TRBJ2-5 and V is TRBV6-1, with 12 positions matching TRBD2. Germline CDR1 MNHNS, CDR2 SASEGT. The ends lost 7 bases at V and 4 bases at J; junction bases unmatched: 1. This CDR3 comprises 13 residues. The CDR3 nucleotides are TGTGCCAGCATGACTAGCGGGGGAGAGACCCAGTACTTC. It translates to CASMTSGGETQYF.

The CDR3 reads CSVPMERGTDTQYF. CDR3 sequence (DNA): TGCAGCGTCCCCATGGAGCGGGGCACAGATACGCAGTATTTT. The rearrangement uses TRBV29-1 and TRBJ2-3, with TRBD2 as a possible D gene (6 bases). Germline V gene lookup returns CDR1 SQVTM and CDR2 ANQGSEA. The CDR3 consists of 14 residues. V dropped 6 bases and J dropped 1 base, with 14 bases sitting between them.

The rearrangement uses TRBV9 and TRBJ2-5; 8 nucleotides agree with TRBD2. Germline V CDR1 and CDR2: SGDLS, YYNGEE. The CDR3 length is 13 residues. The V segment lost 0 bases and the J segment 5 bases; nucleotides outside the gene matches: 0. CDR3 DNA: TGTGCCAGCAGCGTAGCGGGGGGGGAGACCCAGTACTTC. Its protein is CASSVAGGETQYF.

Concerning this clone: No DNA is shown, since the ends of the CDR3 on it are uncertain; the CDR3 is the one TCRdb lists. This rearrangement joins TRBV30 to TRBJ1-1; the table's D call of TRBD1 was not tested on the DNA. The CDR3 is 13 residues long, ends included. CDR1 and CDR2 from the germline V gene are GTSNPN and SVGIG (reference sequence). CDR3 sequence reads: CASSVARGTEAFF.

The V call is TRBV18, the J call TRBJ1-1; 7 bases fit TRBD1. The CDR3 loop spans 15 amino acids. J lost 5 bases, V lost 0 bases, and 6 bases had no gene match. Germline-derived CDR1 and CDR2 are KGHSH and LQKENI. CDR3 DNA sequence: TGTGCCAGCTCACCACCTTCCAGGGGGGCAACTGAAGCTTTCTTT. It is translated as CASSPPSRGATEAFF.

Remarks on this clone: The junction differs from germline at one of its ends, possibly a read error. J is TRBJ2-6 and V is TRBV5-1, with D perhaps TRBD1 (6 bases). This CDR3 is 15 amino acids long. Germline V lookup: CDR1 SGHRS, CDR2 YFSETQ. In nucleotides, the CDR3 is TGCGCCAGCAGCTTGCAGGGGTCCGGGGCCAACGGCCTGACTTTC. The encoded protein is CASSLQGSGANGLTF. Full variable domain (rest looked up from reference TRBV5-1 and TRBJ2-6): KAGVTQTPRYLIKTRGQQVTLSCSPISGHRSVSWYQQTPGQGLQFLFEYFSETQRNKGNFPGRFSGRQFSNSRSEMNVSTLELGDSALYLCASSLQGSGANGLTFGAGSRLTVL.

Only one count was recorded for this clone. The genes are TRBV18 and TRBJ1-1; TRBD1 matches at 7 bases. Germline values: CDR1 KGHSH, CDR2 LQKENI. This CDR3 is built from 14 residues. V lost 8 bases to trimming and J lost 0 bases; unmatched junction nucleotides: 6. The DNA for the CDR3 is TGTGCCAGCGCTCCGGGACAGATGAACACTGAAGCTTTCTTT. This gives the protein CASAPGQMNTEAFF.

The gene calls are TRBV18 and TRBJ1-2, with 9 bases identical to TRBD1. The CDR3 contains 20 residues. V was clipped by 3 bases and J by 4 bases; unmatched bases: 21. CDR1 and CDR2 (germline): KGHSH, LQKENI. The CDR3 DNA is TGTGCCAGCTCACCCGCCAGGGTCAGGGACAGGGCCTCAAGAAGCTATGGCTACACCTTC. The encoded protein is CASSPARVRDRASRSYGYTF.

The chain couples TRBV6-5 to TRBJ2-5; a possible D gene is TRBD1 (6 bases). The V end lost 5 bases, the J end lost 3 bases, and 13 bases lay between the germline ends. Germline lookup yields CDR1 MNHEY and CDR2 SVGAGI. The CDR3 is made up of 14 amino acids. CDR3 nucleotides: TGTGCCAGCAGTCTCTTTGGACAGAAAGAGACCCAGTACTTC. Its translation: CASSLFGQKETQYF.

This chain connects TRBV28 to TRBJ2-1; no definite D call. Germline CDR1 and CDR2: MDHEN and SYDVKM. Trimming left V 4 bases short and J 5 bases short, with 18 bases between. This CDR3 has 16 amino acids. CDR3 region: CASSYSGLTSNNEQFF. The CDR3 DNA reads as TGTGCCAGCAGTTATTCAGGTCTAACATCCAACAATGAGCAGTTCTTC.

The gene calls are TRBV9 and TRBJ2-2, with 8 bases lining up with TRBD1. The CDR3 spans 16 residues. Germline trimming cut 2 bases from V and 3 bases from J; bases unmatched to any gene: 6. Germline CDR1 is SGDLS and CDR2 is YYNGEE. The CDR3 reads CASSVTQGAHTGELFF. The DNA of the CDR3 is TGTGCCAGCAGCGTCACGCAGGGGGCGCACACCGGGGAGCTGTTTTTT. Drawing the rest from reference TRBV9 and TRBJ2-2, the complete variable domain is DSGVTQTPKHLITATGQRVTLRCSPRSGDLSVYWYQQSLDQGLQFLIQYYNGEERAKGNILERFSAQQFPDLHSELNLSSLELGDSALYFCASSVTQGAHTGELFFGEGSRLTVL.

V is TRBV19 and J is TRBJ1-5, with 11 bases fitting TRBD1. Per the germline V gene, CDR1 is LNHDA and CDR2 is SQIVND (reference sequence). The J segment lost 7 bases and the V segment lost 7 bases, leaving 12 bases of the junction unmatched. The CDR3 extends over 16 amino acids. CDR3 DNA sequence: TGTGCCAGTATACCCGGACAGGGGGCTTCAAACCAGCCCCAGCATTTT. Translation gives CASIPGQGASNQPQHF.

This chain uses TRBV6-5 with TRBJ2-7; a weak D match, TRBD1 (6 bases). The CDR3 totals 11 residues. Per germline, CDR1 MNHEY and CDR2 SVGAGI. Trimming pared 8 bases from V and 3 bases from J, leaving 8 bases between. As DNA, the CDR3 is TGTGCCAGCCAAGGGGGCTACGAGCAGTACTTC. Translation gives CASQGGYEQYF.

The chain carries TRBV7-9 and TRBJ1-2; 7 bases line up with TRBD1. With 4 bases clipped from V and 8 bases from J, the junction kept 7 bases outside the gene matches. The CDR3 spans 13 residues. Per the germline V gene, CDR1 is SEHNR and CDR2 is FQNEAQ (reference sequence). This chain's CDR3 is CASSSGTVEGYTF. CDR3 nucleotides: TGTGCCAGCAGCTCCGGGACAGTTGAGGGCTACACCTTC. The full variable domain, in which reference TRBV7-9 and TRBJ1-2 provide the parts outside the CDR3, is DTGVSQNPRHKITKRGQNVTFRCDPISEHNRLYWYRQTLGQGPEFLTYFQNEAQLEKSRLLSDRFSAERPKGSFSTLEIQRTEQGDSAMYLCASSSGTVEGYTFGSGTRLTVV.

This chain uses TRBV7-6 with TRBJ2-7; D might be TRBD2 (5 bases). The V gene lost 0 bases and the J gene lost 1 base, with 10 bases spanning the gap. Germline-derived CDR1 and CDR2 are SGHVS and FNYEAQ. The CDR3 length is 15 residues. This chain's CDR3 is CASSLAGPGSYEQYF. The CDR3 DNA reads as TGTGCCAGCAGCTTAGCTGGGCCGGGGTCCTACGAGCAGTACTTC.

This chain connects TRBV6-1 to TRBJ2-7; 8 bases line up with TRBD1. J gave up 5 bases and V 0 bases, and 6 bases lay outside the gene matches. Germline-derived CDR1 and CDR2 are MNHNS and SASEGT. The CDR3 is made up of 15 amino acids. The DNA of the CDR3 is TGTGCCAGCAGTGAAGCGGACAGGGAGTTGGACGAGCAGTACTTC. Translation gives CASSEADRELDEQYF.